A selection of T cell receptor beta chains follows, all from one sample in a study of blood T cell repertoires in COVID-19. This table comes from immunoSEQ multiplex PCR, and its TCRdb copy is limited to in-frame clones, with some not included. The sample lists about 88,000 clones; more than 85% were seen once. Material: peripheral blood. The receptors stem from a man aged 55 to 70 with acute or convalescent COVID-19. Both conserved end residues are part of each CDR3. The D gene is left open where the match is weak. Clone size appears in some rows only: once, few, many, or a class for an expanded clone.

cdr3_length: 12
clone_size: .
v_call: TRBV20-1
j_call: TRBJ2-1
d_call: .
cdr3_nt: TGCAGTGCTAGTAGAGACTACAATGAGCAGTTCTTC
cdr3_aa: CSASRDYNEQFF

cdr3_length: 14
clone_size: .
v_call: TRBV6-5
j_call: TRBJ2-7
d_call: .
cdr3_nt: TGTGCCAGCAGGTATAGCGGTCGGGACTACGAGCAGTACTTC
cdr3_aa: CASRYSGRDYEQYF

cdr3_length: 15
clone_size: .
v_call: TRBV5-1
j_call: TRBJ2-7
d_call: .
cdr3_nt: TGCGCCAGCAGCTTGGGTTGGCAGGGGTTTGGGGAGCAGTACTTC
cdr3_aa: CASSLGWQGFGEQYF

cdr3_length: 14
clone_size: .
v_call: TRBV6-2/TRBV6-3
j_call: TRBJ1-5
d_call: .
cdr3_nt: TGTGCCAGCAGTCCGTGGGGGGGCCGGGAGCCCCAGCATTTT
cdr3_aa: CASSPWGGREPQHF

cdr3_length: 15
clone_size: .
v_call: TRBV19
j_call: TRBJ1-4
d_call: .
cdr3_nt: TGTGCCAGTAGCGCGCAGCAGGGTTTCTTTGAAAAACTGTTTTTT
cdr3_aa: CASSAQQGFFEKLFF

cdr3_length: 12
clone_size: .
v_call: TRBV12-5
j_call: TRBJ2-3
d_call: .
cdr3_nt: TGTGCTAGTGGCCCTAGCACAGATACGCAGTATTTT
cdr3_aa: CASGPSTDTQYF

cdr3_length: 16
clone_size: .
v_call: TRBV7-6
j_call: TRBJ2-1
d_call: TRBD1
cdr3_nt: TGTGCCAGCAGCCAGCGACAGGGGGCGATAGACAATGAGCAGTTCTTC
cdr3_aa: CASSQRQGAIDNEQFF

cdr3_length: 17
clone_size: .
v_call: TRBV3-1/TRBV3-2
j_call: TRBJ2-7
d_call: TRBD2
cdr3_nt: TGTGCCAGCAGCCAAGATCTGGCGGGAGCGATCTCCTACGAGCAGTACTTC
cdr3_aa: CASSQDLAGAISYEQYF

cdr3_length: 15
clone_size: once
v_call: TRBV3-1/TRBV3-2
j_call: TRBJ2-3
d_call: .
cdr3_nt: TGTGCCAGCAGCCAATCACAGGAGTCTTCAGATACGCAGTATTTT
cdr3_aa: CASSQSQESSDTQYF

cdr3_length: 13
clone_size: .
v_call: TRBV7-9
j_call: TRBJ1-2
d_call: .
cdr3_nt: TGTGCCAGCAGCCACCCTGTGTCGGGTGGCTACACCTTC
cdr3_aa: CASSHPVSGGYTF

cdr3_length: 14
clone_size: few
v_call: TRBV9
j_call: TRBJ2-5
d_call: .
cdr3_nt: TGTGCCAGCAGCGTAGCAGGGAACCAAGAGACCCAGTACTTC
cdr3_aa: CASSVAGNQETQYF

cdr3_length: 15
clone_size: .
v_call: TRBV28
j_call: TRBJ1-3
d_call: .
cdr3_nt: TGTGCCAGCATCTCAGGACACCTTACTGGAAACACCATATATTTT
cdr3_aa: CASISGHLTGNTIYF

cdr3_length: 20
clone_size: .
v_call: TRBV7-8
j_call: TRBJ2-1
d_call: .
cdr3_nt: TGTGCCAGCAGCTTAGCGACCGAAGGCGGGGCAGAGGTTTCCTACAATGAGCAGTTCTTC
cdr3_aa: CASSLATEGGAEVSYNEQFF

cdr3_length: 16
clone_size: .
v_call: TRBV27
j_call: TRBJ1-5
d_call: TRBD1
cdr3_nt: TGTGCCAGCAGGCCAAGGGGACAGGGGGCGGAACAGCCCCAGCATTTT
cdr3_aa: CASRPRGQGAEQPQHF

cdr3_length: 16
clone_size: .
v_call: TRBV24-1
j_call: TRBJ2-2
d_call: .
cdr3_nt: TGTGCCACCAGTGACGGACGGCGGGGAGACTCCGGGGAGCTGTTTTTT
cdr3_aa: CATSDGRRGDSGELFF

cdr3_length: 13
clone_size: .
v_call: TRBV12-3/TRBV12-4
j_call: TRBJ1-1
d_call: .
cdr3_nt: TGTGCCAGCAGATATACAGGCCTCACTGAAGCTTTCTTT
cdr3_aa: CASRYTGLTEAFF

cdr3_length: 13
clone_size: .
v_call: TRBV6-1
j_call: TRBJ2-7
d_call: TRBD2
cdr3_nt: TGTGCCAGCAGTGAATCTAGCGGGGGCGAGCAGTACTTC
cdr3_aa: CASSESSGGEQYF

cdr3_length: 17
clone_size: .
v_call: TRBV6-2/TRBV6-3
j_call: TRBJ2-6
d_call: TRBD1
cdr3_nt: TGTGCCAGCAGTCGCGACAGGGGGTTCTCTGGGGCCAACGTCCTGACTTTC
cdr3_aa: CASSRDRGFSGANVLTF

cdr3_length: 13
clone_size: .
v_call: TRBV27
j_call: TRBJ2-7
d_call: .
cdr3_nt: TGTGCCAGCAGTTTGAGGGAGTCCTACGAGCAGTACTTC
cdr3_aa: CASSLRESYEQYF

cdr3_length: 15
clone_size: .
v_call: TRBV25-1
j_call: TRBJ1-1
d_call: TRBD1
cdr3_nt: TGTGCCAGCTCCCGGACAGGGCTTGTGAACACTGAAGCTTTCTTT
cdr3_aa: CASSRTGLVNTEAFF

cdr3_length: 15
clone_size: .
v_call: TRBV10-1
j_call: TRBJ1-4
d_call: .
cdr3_nt: TGCGCCAGCAGAGGCGGGGGACCGAGTAATGAAAAACTGTTTTTT
cdr3_aa: CASRGGGPSNEKLFF

cdr3_length: 13
clone_size: .
v_call: TRBV2
j_call: TRBJ1-2
d_call: .
cdr3_nt: TGTGCCAGCAGTTCCCAGGGGTCGTATGGCTACACCTTC
cdr3_aa: CASSSQGSYGYTF

cdr3_length: 17
clone_size: .
v_call: TRBV18
j_call: TRBJ1-4
d_call: TRBD1
cdr3_nt: TGTGCCAGCTCACTTTCCCCGCCGGGACAGAATAATGAAAAACTGTTTTTT
cdr3_aa: CASSLSPPGQNNEKLFF

cdr3_length: 15
clone_size: .
v_call: TRBV4-2
j_call: TRBJ1-2
d_call: .
cdr3_nt: TGTGCCAGCAGCCAAGTATCGCGGCAGAACGAGGGCTACACCTTC
cdr3_aa: CASSQVSRQNEGYTF

cdr3_length: 14
clone_size: once
v_call: TRBV3-1/TRBV3-2
j_call: TRBJ2-2
d_call: .
cdr3_nt: TGTGCCAGCAGCCAAGGGCGGGGCACCGGGGAGCTGTTTTTT
cdr3_aa: CASSQGRGTGELFF

cdr3_length: 14
clone_size: .
v_call: TRBV28
j_call: TRBJ1-3
d_call: .
cdr3_nt: TGTGCCAGCAGTTCTACAGGGACTGGAAACACCATATATTTT
cdr3_aa: CASSSTGTGNTIYF

cdr3_length: 17
clone_size: .
v_call: TRBV7-2
j_call: TRBJ2-1
d_call: .
cdr3_nt: TGTGCCAGCAGCTTAGGGGCCTTACGCGGGATCCACAATGAGCAGTTCTTC
cdr3_aa: CASSLGALRGIHNEQFF

cdr3_length: 15
clone_size: .
v_call: TRBV7-2
j_call: TRBJ2-2
d_call: .
cdr3_nt: TGTGCCAGCAGCTTTACAGGGATTGCGACCGGGGAGCTGTTTTTT
cdr3_aa: CASSFTGIATGELFF

cdr3_length: 14
clone_size: .
v_call: TRBV28
j_call: TRBJ1-1
d_call: .
cdr3_nt: TGTGCCAGCGGGGGAGGGGTACTGAACACTGAAGCTTTCTTT
cdr3_aa: CASGGGVLNTEAFF

cdr3_length: 16
clone_size: .
v_call: TRBV5-1
j_call: TRBJ2-7
d_call: TRBD2
cdr3_nt: TGCGCCAGCAGCTTGGCCGGGACTAGCGGGCCCTACGAGCAGTACTTC
cdr3_aa: CASSLAGTSGPYEQYF

cdr3_length: 19
clone_size: .
v_call: TRBV10-3
j_call: TRBJ2-7
d_call: TRBD2
cdr3_nt: TGTGCCATCAGTGAGTTGGGGACTAGCGGGAGTGGGGGAGATTACGAGCAGTACTTC
cdr3_aa: CAISELGTSGSGGDYEQYF

cdr3_length: 13
clone_size: .
v_call: TRBV5-4
j_call: TRBJ2-7
d_call: .
cdr3_nt: TGTGCCAGCAGCTTGGCCGAGGGTTTCGGGCAGTACTTC
cdr3_aa: CASSLAEGFGQYF

cdr3_length: 16
clone_size: .
v_call: TRBV7-9
j_call: TRBJ2-1
d_call: TRBD2
cdr3_nt: TGTGCCAGCAGCTTCGGGACTAGCGGGAGGGCCTATGAGCAGTTCTTC
cdr3_aa: CASSFGTSGRAYEQFF

cdr3_length: 14
clone_size: .
v_call: TRBV7-3
j_call: TRBJ2-1
d_call: TRBD2
cdr3_nt: TGTGCCAGCAGCTTACTAGCGGGAAACAATGAGCAGTTCTTC
cdr3_aa: CASSLLAGNNEQFF

cdr3_length: 14
clone_size: .
v_call: TRBV10-2
j_call: TRBJ2-3
d_call: TRBD2
cdr3_nt: TGCGCCAGCAGAGGACTAGAGTCCACAGATACGCAGTATTTT
cdr3_aa: CASRGLESTDTQYF

cdr3_length: 13
clone_size: .
v_call: TRBV12-3/TRBV12-4
j_call: TRBJ2-1
d_call: TRBD2
cdr3_nt: TGTGCCAGTAATAGACTAGCGGGCAATGAGCAGTTCTTC
cdr3_aa: CASNRLAGNEQFF

cdr3_length: 15
clone_size: .
v_call: TRBV6-5
j_call: TRBJ1-4
d_call: .
cdr3_nt: TGTGCCAGCAGACGTAAGGGGCCTCATAATGAAAAACTGTTTTTT
cdr3_aa: CASRRKGPHNEKLFF

cdr3_length: 16
clone_size: .
v_call: TRBV13
j_call: TRBJ2-1
d_call: TRBD1
cdr3_nt: TGTGCCAGCAGCTCCCTACGGGACAGGGGCTACAATGAGCAGTTCTTC
cdr3_aa: CASSSLRDRGYNEQFF

cdr3_length: 14
clone_size: .
v_call: TRBV27
j_call: TRBJ1-5
d_call: .
cdr3_nt: TGTGCCAGCAGTTTATCTGCCACAGGGAGATCCCAGCATTTT
cdr3_aa: CASSLSATGRSQHF

cdr3_length: 14
clone_size: .
v_call: TRBV5-4
j_call: TRBJ1-2
d_call: .
cdr3_nt: TGTGCCAGCAGCTTGGAATTGCTAAATCGTGGCTACACCTTC
cdr3_aa: CASSLELLNRGYTF

cdr3_length: 14
clone_size: .
v_call: TRBV10-1
j_call: TRBJ1-6
d_call: TRBD1
cdr3_nt: TGCGCCAGCAGCCGAGGGACAGTCGATTCACCCCTCCACTTT
cdr3_aa: CASSRGTVDSPLHF

cdr3_length: 14
clone_size: .
v_call: TRBV19
j_call: TRBJ1-6
d_call: .
cdr3_nt: TGTGCCAGTAGAGAGGGACTTTATAATTCACCCCTCCACTTT
cdr3_aa: CASREGLYNSPLHF

cdr3_length: 17
clone_size: few
v_call: TRBV24-1
j_call: TRBJ2-2
d_call: TRBD1
cdr3_nt: TGTGCCACCAGTGATGGCACAGGGGGAGTGGGCACCGGGGAGCTGTTTTTT
cdr3_aa: CATSDGTGGVGTGELFF

cdr3_length: 15
clone_size: .
v_call: TRBV7-8
j_call: TRBJ1-1
d_call: TRBD1
cdr3_nt: TGTGCCAGCAGCTCTTGGACAGGGGAGAACACTGAAGCTTTCTTT
cdr3_aa: CASSSWTGENTEAFF

cdr3_length: 17
clone_size: .
v_call: TRBV4-3
j_call: TRBJ1-1
d_call: TRBD1
cdr3_nt: TGCGCCAGCAGCCAACTCTTACAGGGGGCTCAGAACACTGAAGCTTTCTTT
cdr3_aa: CASSQLLQGAQNTEAFF

cdr3_length: 15
clone_size: .
v_call: TRBV5-1
j_call: TRBJ2-1
d_call: .
cdr3_nt: TGCGCCAGCACCAAGTCTGGGACTTCATACAATGAGCAGTTCTTC
cdr3_aa: CASTKSGTSYNEQFF

cdr3_length: 14
clone_size: once
v_call: TRBV5-4
j_call: TRBJ1-1
d_call: TRBD1
cdr3_nt: TGTGCCAGCAGCTCCAGGACAGGGAACACTGAAGCTTTCTTT
cdr3_aa: CASSSRTGNTEAFF

cdr3_length: 13
clone_size: .
v_call: TRBV7-7
j_call: TRBJ2-7
d_call: TRBD1
cdr3_nt: TGTGCTAGCAGCATGGACAGGGGGCATGAGCAGTACTTC
cdr3_aa: CASSMDRGHEQYF

cdr3_length: 13
clone_size: .
v_call: TRBV3-1/TRBV3-2
j_call: TRBJ2-7
d_call: .
cdr3_nt: TGTGCCAGCAGCCAAGATTTGCCGGGGGAGCAGTACTTC
cdr3_aa: CASSQDLPGEQYF

cdr3_length: 16
clone_size: .
v_call: TRBV27
j_call: TRBJ1-6
d_call: .
cdr3_nt: TGTGCCAGCAGGGGGACTTCTGCTTCAACAAATTCACCCCTCCACTTT
cdr3_aa: CASRGTSASTNSPLHF

cdr3_length: 13
clone_size: once
v_call: TRBV19
j_call: TRBJ1-2
d_call: TRBD1
cdr3_nt: TGTGCCAGTAGTACGACAGGGAACTATGGCTACACCTTC
cdr3_aa: CASSTTGNYGYTF

cdr3_length: 14
clone_size: .
v_call: TRBV27
j_call: TRBJ2-5
d_call: .
cdr3_nt: TGTGCCAGCAGCCGACGGGGTGGGTCCGAGACCCAGTACTTC
cdr3_aa: CASSRRGGSETQYF

cdr3_length: 14
clone_size: .
v_call: TRBV5-4
j_call: TRBJ1-2
d_call: .
cdr3_nt: TGTGCCAGCAGCTTGGATTTAGAGGTCTATGGCTACACCTTC
cdr3_aa: CASSLDLEVYGYTF

cdr3_length: 17
clone_size: .
v_call: TRBV5-1
j_call: TRBJ1-1
d_call: .
cdr3_nt: TGCGCCAGCAGCTTGGGAATTAACAGGGATTCGGACACTGAAGCTTTCTTT
cdr3_aa: CASSLGINRDSDTEAFF

cdr3_length: 13
clone_size: .
v_call: TRBV27
j_call: TRBJ2-5
d_call: TRBD2
cdr3_nt: TGTGCCAGCAGTCCCGGGACTAGGGAAACCCAGTACTTC
cdr3_aa: CASSPGTRETQYF

cdr3_length: 13
clone_size: .
v_call: TRBV6-5
j_call: TRBJ1-1
d_call: .
cdr3_nt: TGTGCCAGCAGTTATCTAAGGGGTACTGAAGCTTTCTTT
cdr3_aa: CASSYLRGTEAFF

cdr3_length: 17
clone_size: .
v_call: TRBV6-2/TRBV6-3
j_call: TRBJ2-7
d_call: TRBD1
cdr3_nt: TGTGCCAGCAGTAATCCTTTGTGGGACAGGGGAGCCTACGAGCAGTACTTC
cdr3_aa: CASSNPLWDRGAYEQYF